The clone carrying this T cell receptor beta chain was counted many times. Its antigen is currently unknown. This sample was taken from a study of T cells in Graves' hyperthyroidism and ophthalmopathy. Whole-study results and caveats: Most clonotypes expanded in thyroid above 0.001 were likewise present in blood.

This CDR3 contains 14 residues. Germline lookup yields CDR1 SEHNR and CDR2 FQNEAQ (reference sequence). With 4 bases removed from V and 3 bases from J, the gap between germline ends came to 13 bases. Duration under 3 months, a NOSPECS grade of at least 4, and a Clinical Activity Score of at least 3 characterized the ophthalmopathy patients. Investigators excluded patients with uncontrolled infection, other autoimmune disease, pregnancy or lactation. Regions amplified from RNA transcripts were the TCR beta CDR3 regions. HTBI primers were employed in a first-round RT-PCR of the TCR CDR3. TCRdb re-derived calls from the multiplex PCR reads in MiXCR, one entry per CDR3 protein. The data show about 520,000 distinct CDR3 sequences, around a quarter seen once.

The J gene is TRBJ2-7, the V gene TRBV7-9; D could derive from TRBD1 or TRBD2 (7 bases each). Sequencing was carried out using blood. The receptor was derived from a woman aged 30 to 39 with Graves' ophthalmopathy. CDR3 region: CASSSGGQSYEQYF. As DNA, the CDR3 is TGTGCCAGCAGCTCGGGGGGACAGAGCTACGAGCAGTACTTC.